These T cell receptor beta chains were read from a single sample in a study of blood T cell repertoires in COVID-19. The table came from immunoSEQ multiplex PCR; TCRdb's copy has only in-frame clones and leaves some out. The sample records almost 250,000 clones, around 89% being singletons. Material for sequencing was PBMCs or T cells enriched from blood (not recorded which). These TCRs come from a woman aged 30 to 39 who had recovered from COVID-19. Each CDR3 is given with its conserved first and last residue. D genes are given only for firm matches. Clone size appears in some rows only: once, few, many, or a class for an expanded clone.

abundance | j_gene | d_gene | v_gene | CDR3nt | CDR3aa
NA | TRBJ2-6 | NA | TRBV7-2 | TGTGCCAGCAGCTCCCAAGTGGGGGAGGCCGGGGCCAACGTCCTGACTTTC | CASSSQVGEAGANVLTF
NA | TRBJ2-7 | NA | TRBV18 | TGTGCCAGCTCACCACCCGTTACAAAAGGGGACGAGCAGTACTTC | CASSPPVTKGDEQYF
NA | TRBJ1-1 | NA | TRBV29-1 | TGCAGCGTTCTGGTCGGGGGGAGGACTGAAGCTTTCTTT | CSVLVGGRTEAFF
NA | TRBJ2-6 | TRBD1 | TRBV5-6 | TGTGCCAGCAGCTTGGACAGGGGGCGTTTTTCTGGGGCCAACGTCCTGACTTTC | CASSLDRGRFSGANVLTF
NA | TRBJ1-1 | TRBD1 | TRBV6-5 | TGTGCCAGCAGCGGACAGGTGGGGACTGAAGCTTTCTTT | CASSGQVGTEAFF
NA | TRBJ2-7 | TRBD1 | TRBV4-1 | TGCGCCAGCAGCCATCTATCTTGGGACAGCACCTACGAGCAGTACTTC | CASSHLSWDSTYEQYF
NA | TRBJ2-7 | TRBD1 | TRBV15 | TGTGCCACCAGCAGCGGGACAGGGGTGGGCGGGCAGTACTTC | CATSSGTGVGGQYF
NA | TRBJ1-4 | TRBD1 | TRBV4-3 | TGCGCCAGCAGCGTCAACAGGGGTGAAAAACTGTTTTTT | CASSVNRGEKLFF
NA | TRBJ1-3 | NA | TRBV29-1 | TGCAGCGTTGAAAGGCGGTTCTCTGGAAACACCATATATTTT | CSVERRFSGNTIYF
NA | TRBJ1-3 | TRBD1 | TRBV7-8 | TGTGCCAGCAGCTCAGAGACAGGGGCTGGAAACACCATATATTTT | CASSSETGAGNTIYF
NA | TRBJ2-7 | NA | TRBV18 | TGTGCCAGCTCACCCCCGTTCGGCTCCTACGAGCAGTACTTC | CASSPPFGSYEQYF
NA | TRBJ2-1 | TRBD2 | TRBV11-1 | TGTGCCAGCAGCTTATACGCTAGCGGCACCGACAATGAGCAGTTCTTC | CASSLYASGTDNEQFF
NA | TRBJ1-2 | NA | TRBV6-5 | TGTGCCAGCTGGAAGGGGTATGGCTACACCTTC | CASWKGYGYTF
NA | TRBJ1-1 | NA | TRBV29-1 | TGCAGCGCACTTAGGTTCCAGGGAGGGGAAGCTTTCTTT | CSALRFQGGEAFF
NA | TRBJ2-5 | NA | TRBV7-2 | TGTGCCAGCAGCTTAAGGGGGGGTCGTGGGGAGACCCAGTACTTC | CASSLRGGRGETQYF
NA | TRBJ2-3 | TRBD2 | TRBV7-9 | TGTGCCAGCAGCTTTGCGGGGGGGGGCACAGATACGCAGTATTTT | CASSFAGGGTDTQYF
NA | TRBJ1-5 | NA | TRBV10-3 | TGTGCCATCAGGGCCTCAGGGGACAATCAGCCCCAGCATTTT | CAIRASGDNQPQHF
NA | TRBJ1-1 | NA | TRBV6-5 | TGTGCCAGCACCCCGGGAGGGCTGAACACTGAAGCTTTCTTT | CASTPGGLNTEAFF
once | TRBJ2-1 | TRBD2 | TRBV6-2/TRBV6-3 | TGTGCCAGCAGTCCCCGGACTAGCGGGATTTACAATGAGCAGTTCTTC | CASSPRTSGIYNEQFF
NA | TRBJ1-1 | NA | TRBV5-1 | TGCGCCAGCAGTCCCCGGGTACAGAACACTGAAGCTTTCTTT | CASSPRVQNTEAFF
NA | TRBJ1-2 | TRBD1 | TRBV27 | TGTGCCACCAAAACCGGGACAGGGGCCTATGGCTACACCTTC | CATKTGTGAYGYTF
NA | TRBJ1-5 | NA | TRBV6-5 | TGTGCCAGCAGTTACTCCGGGTCTGGCAATCAGCCCCAGCATTTT | CASSYSGSGNQPQHF
NA | TRBJ2-7 | NA | TRBV6-5 | TGTGCCAGCGCGGCCGGGACAATCGTGGCCTACGAGCAGTACTTC | CASAAGTIVAYEQYF
NA | TRBJ2-7 | TRBD2 | TRBV19 | TGTGCCAGTAGTGCTCCGGGACTAGCGGGAGTTGCATTCGGGAAGCAGTACTTC | CASSAPGLAGVAFGKQYF
medium-sized | TRBJ2-7 | NA | TRBV4-3 | TGCGCCAGCAGCCAAGAAGGGCCGGGGAGTTACGAGCAGTACTTC | CASSQEGPGSYEQYF
NA | TRBJ2-3 | TRBD1 | TRBV6-2/TRBV6-3 | TGTGCCAGCAGTCGGCCAGGGGGCTACACAGATACGCAGTATTTT | CASSRPGGYTDTQYF
NA | TRBJ2-3 | TRBD2 | TRBV13 | TGTGCCAGCAGCGCCTGGCAGGTAGCGGGGGGGTCAGATACGCAGTATTTT | CASSAWQVAGGSDTQYF
NA | TRBJ2-1 | TRBD2 | TRBV5-1 | TGCGCCAGCATTCATGGGACTAGCAGCTACAATGAGCAGTTCTTC | CASIHGTSSYNEQFF
NA | TRBJ2-2 | TRBD1 | TRBV28 | TGTGCCAGTACCCTTGGGACAGTGACCGGGGAGCTGTTTTTT | CASTLGTVTGELFF
NA | TRBJ1-2 | TRBD1 | TRBV11-2 | TGTGCCAGCAGCCTTGTCAAGGGGGCGGTCCACTATGGCTACACCTTC | CASSLVKGAVHYGYTF
many | TRBJ2-2 | NA | TRBV24-1 | TGTGCCACCAGTGAATTGGGTGCGGGCACCGGGGAGCTGTTTTTT | CATSELGAGTGELFF
once | TRBJ2-3 | NA | TRBV27 | TGTGCCAGCAGTCCCGGGGCGGGAAGGGGCACAGATACGCAGTATTTT | CASSPGAGRGTDTQYF
NA | TRBJ2-6 | NA | TRBV28 | TGTGCCAGCAGTTCTTCTTACAGGGTCTCTGGGGCCAACGTCCTGACTTTC | CASSSSYRVSGANVLTF
NA | TRBJ2-3 | TRBD2 | TRBV7-9 | TGTGCCAGCAGCAAGACTAGCGGGATAACAGATACGCAGTATTTT | CASSKTSGITDTQYF
once | TRBJ2-7 | NA | TRBV18 | TGTGCCAGCTCACCAGGGGTTGGCAGGGGTCCCGAGGGGTACGAGCAGTACTTC | CASSPGVGRGPEGYEQYF
NA | TRBJ1-5 | NA | TRBV3-1/TRBV3-2 | TGTGCCAGCAGCCAAGATATTGGTGCCGGGAGAAATCAGCCCCAGCATTTT | CASSQDIGAGRNQPQHF
many | TRBJ2-7 | TRBD2 | TRBV4-1 | TGCGCCAGCAGCCCGACTAGCGGGAGTGAATACGAGCAGTACTTC | CASSPTSGSEYEQYF